Each of the 18 T cell receptor beta chains below was sequenced from the same sample in a study of blood T cell repertoires in COVID-19. Generated by immunoSEQ multiplex PCR, the TCRdb table keeps only in-frame clones and is missing some. The table includes some 250,000 clones, 70% to 75% detected once. The sequenced sample consisted of peripheral blood. Receptor source: a woman of 80 years or more with acute or convalescent COVID-19.

This chain uses TRBV7-2 with TRBJ2-5; 9 positions agree with TRBD2. CDR1 and CDR2 from the germline V gene are SGHTA and FQGNSA. This CDR3 comprises 19 residues. With 1 base clipped from V and 4 bases from J, the junction kept 16 bases outside the gene matches. The CDR3 region is CASSLGPLSGRRERETQYF. The DNA of the CDR3 is TGTGCCAGCAGCTTAGGCCCCCTTAGCGGGAGAAGAGAAAGAGAGACCCAGTACTTC.

CDR3 coding DNA: TGTGCCAGCAGTCCGGGACAGGGGGTCTACGAGCAGTACTTC. Protein: CASSPGQGVYEQYF. The chain has TRBV5-4 and TRBJ2-7, with 11 bases aligning to TRBD1. Germline-derived CDR1 and CDR2 are SGHNT and YYREEE (reference sequence). The V segment lost 5 bases and the J segment 3 bases; nucleotides outside the gene matches: 4. This CDR3 contains 14 residues.

Only one count was recorded for this clone. The V gene is TRBV19, the J gene TRBJ1-5, with 7 bases lining up with TRBD1. The length of the CDR3 is 16 residues. Trimming took 4 bases from V and 2 from J; bases not matched to a gene: 8. Germline assignment: CDR1 LNHDA and CDR2 SQIVND (reference sequence). As DNA, the CDR3 is TGTGCCAGTAGTAGTCGAGGGGGCGCCGGCAATCAGCCCCAGCATTTT. Its translation: CASSSRGGAGNQPQHF.

This clone was seen only a few times. The chain couples TRBV7-2 to TRBJ1-6; TRBD1 is a possible D gene (5 bases). V gave up 3 bases and J gave up 3 bases, with 9 bases separating them. The V gene's germline CDR1 is SGHTA and CDR2 FQGNSA. There are 15 residues in the CDR3. The CDR3 spells CASSLDINYNSPLHF. The DNA of the CDR3 is TGTGCCAGCAGCTTGGACATCAACTATAATTCACCCCTCCACTTT.

V gene TRBV11-2 combines with J gene TRBJ2-1, with D unresolved. The germline gives CDR1 SGHAT, CDR2 FQNNGV. V was cut by 8 bases and J by 0 bases, with 17 bases left in between. The CDR3 runs 16 residues. This chain's CDR3 is CASSPMRYPSYNEQFF. The CDR3 DNA reads as TGTGCCAGCTCTCCAATGCGGTATCCCTCCTACAATGAGCAGTTCTTC.

This clone was recorded a few times. The chain employs TRBV5-1 and TRBJ2-1; 14 nucleotides align to TRBD2. There are 19 residues in the CDR3. CDR1 and CDR2 (germline): SGHRS, YFSETQ. V lost 0 bases, J lost 0 bases, and 5 bases stayed unmatched. The CDR3 DNA is TGCGCCAGCAGCTTGGGACTAGCGGGAGGGAAAAGCTCCTACAATGAGCAGTTCTTC. It specifies CASSLGLAGGKSSYNEQFF.

J is TRBJ2-2 and V is TRBV5-1, with 9 positions matching TRBD2. Trimming took 0 bases from V and 6 from J; bases not matched to a gene: 6. Germline CDR1 is SGHRS and CDR2 is YFSETQ. This CDR3 is built from 16 residues. The CDR3 reads CASSLVASGTAGELFF. DNA of the CDR3: TGCGCCAGCAGCTTGGTTGCTAGCGGGACGGCCGGGGAGCTGTTTTTT.

The chain employs TRBV6-6 and TRBJ1-5, with 8 positions matching TRBD1. This CDR3 comprises 16 residues. V shed 0 bases and J 6 bases; nucleotides not matched to a gene: 7. CDR1 and CDR2 from the germline V gene are MNHNY and SVGAGI (reference sequence). This CDR3 reads CASSYSTGTGSQPQHF. As DNA, the CDR3 is TGTGCCAGCAGTTACTCGACTGGGACAGGCTCTCAGCCCCAGCATTTT.

This clone has a handful of counts. This specimen includes other DNA sequences encoding the same CDR3. The V call is TRBV6-5, the J call TRBJ1-5, with 7 positions matching TRBD1. The length of the CDR3 is 14 residues. After removal of 6 bases from V and 0 bases from J, the junction contained 2 bases not matched to a gene. Germline CDR1 and CDR2: MNHEY and SVGAGI. CDR3 in amino acids: CASRRDSSNQPQHF. The CDR3 DNA follows: TGTGCCAGCAGAAGGGACAGTAGCAATCAGCCCCAGCATTTT.

The V call is TRBV7-2, the J call TRBJ2-7; no clear D. Trimming cost V 8 bases and J 2 bases, with 7 bases left between them. The length of the CDR3 is 11 residues. CDR1 and CDR2 (germline): SGHTA, FQGNSA. CDR3 amino acids: CASGSAYEQYF. The CDR3 DNA is TGTGCCAGCGGTTCGGCCTACGAGCAGTACTTC.

The rearrangement links TRBV30 to TRBJ1-1; D perhaps matches TRBD1 (5 bases). Per germline, CDR1 GTSNPN and CDR2 SVGIG (reference sequence). Trimming cost V 5 bases and J 11 bases, with 33 bases left between them. The CDR3 contains 17 residues. Here the CDR3 DNA reads TGTGCCTGGGGCCGCTCGGGGGGTAGGGACCCCGGCCTTCGGGCTTTCTTT. It yields the protein CAWGRSGGRDPGLRAFF.

This clone appeared once. In the same sample, other DNA sequences code for this CDR3. The J gene is TRBJ2-3, the V gene TRBV24-1; D uncertain. Trimming took off 10 bases at V and 0 bases at J, with 10 bases between the two ends. The CDR3 consists of 13 residues. Germline CDR1 reads KGHDR; CDR2 reads SFDVKD. As DNA, the CDR3 is TGTGCCACATCGGGTTCTAGCACAGATACGCAGTATTTT. It yields the protein CATSGSSTDTQYF.

This clone has just one count. The rearrangement links TRBV3-1 (or the pseudogene TRBV3-2) to TRBJ2-2; TRBD2 is a possible D gene (6 bases). Looked up from germline, CDR1 is LGHDT and CDR2 is YNNKEL (reference sequence). Trimming pared 3 bases from V and 0 bases from J, leaving 14 bases between. The CDR3 runs to 17 residues. The CDR3 loop reads CASSQRAGIANTGELFF. The CDR3 DNA follows: TGTGCCAGCAGCCAGAGGGCGGGGATAGCGAACACCGGGGAGCTGTTTTTT.

The chain is built from TRBV27 and TRBJ1-1, with TRBD1 identical over 7 bases. Looked up from germline, CDR1 is MNHEY and CDR2 is SMNVEV (reference sequence). This CDR3 spans 15 amino acids. After removal of 6 bases from V and 5 bases from J, the junction contained 12 bases not matched to a gene. The CDR3 region has the DNA TGTGCCAGCAGCCGCGACAGGGCTGGTGGGACTGAAGCTTTCTTT. It encodes CASSRDRAGGTEAFF.

CDR3 nucleotides: TGTGCCAGCAAAGGGACAGCCTCGCCACCCCTCCACTTT. Protein: CASKGTASPPLHF. The chain links TRBV6-5 to TRBJ1-6; 7 nucleotides agree with TRBD1. This CDR3 is 13 amino acids long. V shed 7 bases, J shed 11 bases, and the junction held 8 bases outside the gene matches. Germline loops: CDR1 MNHEY, CDR2 SVGAGI.

The chain links TRBV6-5 to TRBJ2-7, with a weak D call TRBD2 (6 bases). CDR3 length equals 15 residues. V lost 0 bases and J 2 bases, leaving 11 bases between the germline ends. In germline, CDR1 is MNHEY, CDR2 SVGAGI. CDR3 amino acids: CASSYSAGRTYEQYF. CDR3 DNA: TGTGCCAGCAGTTACTCCGCAGGGAGGACCTACGAGCAGTACTTC.

The J gene is TRBJ1-5, the V gene TRBV3-1 (or the pseudogene TRBV3-2); 12 nucleotides align to TRBD1. V gave up 1 base and J gave up 7 bases; unmatched junction bases: 8. This CDR3 spans 17 amino acids. Germline V gives CDR1 LGHDT, CDR2 YNNKEL (reference sequence). CDR3 bases: TGTGCCAGCAGCCAAGCCGGGACAGGGGGCCGAGGGCAGCCCCAGCATTTT. Protein sequence: CASSQAGTGGRGQPQHF.

Only a few counts were recorded for this clone. V and J are TRBV12-3 or TRBV12-4 and TRBJ2-2; TRBD1 is a possible D gene (6 bases). The ends were cut back, 9 bases at V and 2 bases at J, with 10 bases in the middle. The CDR3 is made up of 13 amino acids. CDR3 coding DNA: TGTGCCAGTCCGGACAGAAACACCGGGGAGCTGTTTTTT. Its protein is CASPDRNTGELFF.